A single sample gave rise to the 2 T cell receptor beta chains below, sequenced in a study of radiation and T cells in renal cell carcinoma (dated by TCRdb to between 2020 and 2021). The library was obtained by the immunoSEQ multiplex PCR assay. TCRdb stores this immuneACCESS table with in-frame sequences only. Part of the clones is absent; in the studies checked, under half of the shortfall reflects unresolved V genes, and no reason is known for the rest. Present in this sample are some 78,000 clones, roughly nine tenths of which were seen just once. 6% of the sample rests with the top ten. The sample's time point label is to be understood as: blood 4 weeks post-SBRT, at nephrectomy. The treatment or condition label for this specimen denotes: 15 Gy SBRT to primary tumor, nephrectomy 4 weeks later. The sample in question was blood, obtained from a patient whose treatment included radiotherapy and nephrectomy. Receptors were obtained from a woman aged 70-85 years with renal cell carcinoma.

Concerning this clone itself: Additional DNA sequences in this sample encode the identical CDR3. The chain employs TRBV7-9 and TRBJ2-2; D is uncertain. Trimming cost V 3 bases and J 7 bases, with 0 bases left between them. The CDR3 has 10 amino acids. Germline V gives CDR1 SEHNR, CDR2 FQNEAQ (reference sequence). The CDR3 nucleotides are TGTGCCAGCAGCTTCGGGGAGCTGTTTTTT. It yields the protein CASSFGELFF.

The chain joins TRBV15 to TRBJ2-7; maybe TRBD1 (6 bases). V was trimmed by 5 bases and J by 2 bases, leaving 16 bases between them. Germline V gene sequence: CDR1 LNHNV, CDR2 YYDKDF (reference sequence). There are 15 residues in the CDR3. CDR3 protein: CATSQLTGQTYEQYF. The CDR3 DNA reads TGTGCCACCAGCCAACTTACCGGACAGACCTACGAGCAGTACTTC.